The 5 T cell receptor beta chains presented below share a single source sample, sequenced in a study of vaccination effects on CD4 cells after COVID-19. Some clones are missing from TCRdb's copy, which holds only in-frame ones; the method was immunoSEQ multiplex PCR. The data show 50,000 to 75,000 clones, with approximately 78% seen just once and under 30% held by the top ten. The antigens of these receptors remain unknown. Subsequent to a culture period of less than twelve days, CD4+ T cells were isolated. The source material was CD4+ T cells from PBMCs cultured without peptide, sampled before COVID-19 vaccination. These receptors all come from a human donor who had a prior SARS-CoV-2 infection.

The chain has TRBV5-4 and TRBJ2-2; D is unclear. The CDR3 is made up of 15 amino acids. Per germline, CDR1 SGHNT and CDR2 YYREEE (reference sequence). V lost 2 bases, J lost 1 base, and 9 bases lay in between. The CDR3 nucleotides are TGTGCCAGCAGCTTAGGGTTAAAGAACACCGGGGAGCTGTTTTTT. Translating gives CASSLGLKNTGELFF.

The rearrangement links TRBV24-1 to TRBJ2-5; D gene uncertain. In germline, CDR1 is KGHDR, CDR2 SFDVKD. Between the trimmed V and J ends, which lost 5 bases and 4 bases, there was a span of 16 bases. This CDR3 has 15 amino acids. As DNA, the CDR3 is TGTGCCACCAGTGGTGAGCAGGCCGCTCTAGAGACCCAGTACTTC. It encodes CATSGEQAALETQYF.

This clone was found a few times. The rearrangement joins TRBV7-9 to TRBJ2-7; D is ambiguous. The CDR3 is 14 amino acids. Germline V gives CDR1 SEHNR, CDR2 FQNEAQ (reference sequence). V gave up 1 base and J gave up 2 bases, with 9 bases separating them. This CDR3 is CASSLGGRPYEQYF. DNA of the CDR3: TGTGCCAGCAGCTTAGGGGGTAGGCCCTACGAGCAGTACTTC.

The chain recombines TRBV7-3 with TRBJ2-3, with D maybe TRBD1 (5 bases). V lost 5 bases and J lost 8, with 17 bases in between. CDR1 SGHTA and CDR2 FQGTGA come from the germline V gene. This CDR3 region has 14 residues. The CDR3 protein is CASSPKKAQGTQYF. CDR3 bases: TGTGCCAGCAGCCCAAAAAAGGCGCAGGGTACGCAGTATTTT.

The chain couples TRBV5-1 to TRBJ2-1; 12 bases are shared with TRBD2. V was clipped by 0 bases and J by 8 bases; unmatched bases: 0. Germline values: CDR1 SGHRS, CDR2 YFSETQ. The CDR3 sequence is 14 residues long. The CDR3 loop reads CASSLGTSGDEQFF. As DNA, the CDR3 is TGCGCCAGCAGCTTGGGGACTAGCGGGGATGAGCAGTTCTTC.